This T cell receptor (beta chain) was identified during a study of blood T cell repertoires in COVID-19. The table came from immunoSEQ multiplex PCR; TCRdb's copy has only in-frame clones and leaves some out. This sample has some 150,000 clones, with just under 85% found just once. CDR1 is SGDLS, CDR2 YYNGEE, per germline. The germline V and J ends were trimmed by 4 bases and 4 bases, with 17 bases remaining between them. This CDR3 region has 15 residues. The source of this sequence is a woman over 75 with acute or convalescent COVID-19. V usage is TRBV9 and J usage is TRBJ1-2; D is undetermined. Sequenced: peripheral blood. DNA of the CDR3: TGTGCCAGCAGCCCGTCCGCCGGGAAGCGCTATGGCTACACCTTC. Protein product: CASSPSAGKRYGYTF.